A single T cell receptor beta chain is shown here with its context. The antigen is not known. The sample comes from a study of cytomegalovirus exposure and HLA in healthy donors. Turning to the study itself: Inside one of the first data releases sat around 80 million unique TCRs taken from HLA-typed donors. Study outcomes and limitations: Researchers reported from a later analysis that most CMV-associated TCR beta chains appeared HLA-restricted. Some TCR beta chains (more than 150 of them) were listed as cytomegalovirus-associated.

The primer mix had 60 Vbeta and 13 Jbeta primers. Profiled with immunoSEQ multiplex PCR; TCRdb holds only in-frame clones, not every one. The data contain around 170,000 clones, around three quarters of them singletons. J lost 7 bases, V lost 3 bases, and 5 bases had no gene match. CDR1 is SEHNR and CDR2 is FQNEAQ in the germline V gene (reference sequence). The CDR3 totals 14 residues. Sequenced material: PBMCs. The J gene is TRBJ2-7, the V gene TRBV7-9, with TRBD1 matching 11 bases. The source of this sequence is a woman aged 45-65 years in good health and CMV-seropositive. DNA for the CDR3: TGTGCCAGCAGCTTTGGACAGGGGGCAGGTGAGCAGTACTTC. Translating it yields CASSFGQGAGEQYF.